This T cell receptor beta chain was retrieved from a study of blood T cell repertoires in COVID-19. As for the study in general: The origin of the acute and convalescent COVID-19 samples was the United States, Italy and Spain. The analysed material was cDNA or gDNA that came from T cells, B-cell-depleted T cells, or PBMCs.

As handled by the study authors: Estimated nucleated cell counts came from reference gene primer amplification. TCRdb's copy holds only in-frame clones and misses some; the assay was immunoSEQ multiplex PCR. D and trimming were read from the DNA, whereas the V and J calls and clone size are those reported in that table. The top ten hold roughly 0.83% of the sample, which has around 76,000 clones, 81% seen once. Input material: peripheral blood. This sequence originates from an older woman with acute or convalescent COVID-19.

DNA of the CDR3: TGTGCCAGCAGCCGGAGGGTAGACACTGAAGCTTTCTTT. Its protein is CASSRRVDTEAFF. This chain uses TRBV6-5 with TRBJ1-1; no firm D call. The CDR3 runs to 13 residues. V lost 6 bases, J lost 3 bases, and 11 bases lay in between. Germline V gene sequence: CDR1 MNHEY, CDR2 SVGAGI.